The present T cell receptor beta chain was sequenced within a study of T cell repertoires in ileal Crohn's disease. Per germline, CDR1 LGHNA and CDR2 YNFKEQ. This CDR3 contains 15 residues. V dropped 1 base and J dropped 5 bases, with 14 bases sitting between them. Time point defined: neoterminal ileum biopsy at postoperative endoscopy, about 6 months after surgery. Patients were adults with ileal or ileocolonic Crohn's disease needing resection. The protocol was immunoSEQ multiplex PCR, while the TCRdb copy is restricted to in-frame clones and leaves out a portion. This table has over 10,000 clones, approximately 81% appearing once.

V usage is TRBV4-2 and J usage is TRBJ1-1, with D maybe TRBD1 (6 bases). The sample consisted of ileal tissue. The sequence derives from an adult with Crohn's disease. In nucleotides, the CDR3 is TGTGCCAGCAGCCAAGGGGGAGGGGGAGGGACTGAAGCTTTCTTT. This sequence encodes CASSQGGGGGTEAFF.